This note documents a single TCR beta chain sequence. Its target is unknown. This entry is derived from a study of shared clonotypes between healthy human individuals. Germline CDR1 reads KGHSH; CDR2 reads LQKENI. The CDR3 length is 14 residues. J gave up 7 bases and V 3 bases, and 7 bases lay outside the gene matches. Study observations and caveats: All-four-donor shared clonotypes had higher generation probabilities than non-shared clonotypes did.

Sorted-subset replicate PCR reactions contained around 220 ng DNA, corresponding to about 30,000 T cell genomes. Sequenced by immunoSEQ multiplex PCR; TCRdb stores in-frame clones only, minus some. The data show over a million clones, approximately 78% seen once. The chain employs TRBV18 and TRBJ2-7, with 9 nucleotides matching TRBD1. The sequence was obtained from a man aged 18 to 29 in good health. Some clones in this sample may be carry-over from other donors' samples. Sequences were obtained from memory CD4+ T cells from PBMCs. As to subset: CD45RA-negative fraction. CDR3 residues: CASSPGQGIQEQYF. The DNA for the CDR3 is TGTGCCAGCTCACCGGGACAGGGAATCCAGGAGCAGTACTTC. The full variable domain, with the rest looked up from reference TRBV18 and TRBJ2-7, is NAGVMQNPRHLVRRRGQEARLRCSPMKGHSHVYWYRQLPEEGLKFMVYLQKENIIDESGMPKERFSAEFPKEGPSILRIQQVVRGDSAAYFCASSPGQGIQEQYFGPGTRLTVT.